The clone carrying this TCR beta chain turned up a few times. Primed by a sample-barcoded 5' primer and a J-beta primer mix, a second PCR proceeded for about 6 to 12 cycles. TCRdb fed the 5' RACE reads into MiXCR, producing one record per CDR3 protein. The sample contains hundreds of thousands of distinct CDR3 sequences, 40% to 50% of which appear only once. CDR3 length equals 15 residues. The germline CDR1 and CDR2 sequences are DFQATT and SNEGSKA (reference sequence). Trimming pared 0 bases from V and 8 bases from J, leaving 16 bases between. The source of the sample is a study of blood T cells in healthy people across ages. Study background: Template-switching capture recovered about one barcoded beta molecule per two T cells.

Approximately 10 milliliters was the volume of peripheral blood drawn from each donor. J is TRBJ2-2 and V is TRBV20-1; D gene unclear. Sequenced material: blood. The clonotype was recovered from a man aged 55 to 70 in good health. The CDR3 protein is CSARESLTKAGELFF. The CDR3 DNA follows: TGCAGTGCTAGAGAATCCCTTACTAAGGCTGGGGAGCTGTTTTTT.